This T cell receptor beta chain derives from a study of T-cell memory formation after mild COVID-19. Study-wide background: TCR clusters were mostly donor specific. Notes on the study in general: Contracting CD4+ clones lay largely in CM and EM, with CD8+ ones residing in EMRA. In pre-infection memory, a portion of responding clones appeared, which suggested that cross-reactive memory joined.

V lost 0 bases and J lost 5, with 8 bases in between. The germline gives CDR1 KGHSH, CDR2 LQKENI. The CDR3 sequence is 14 residues long. TCRdb called the 5' RACE reads again in MiXCR, with one record for every CDR3 protein. The data hold under 300,000 distinct CDR3 sequences, with roughly 18% observed a single time. This clonotype was observed a few times. Antigen unknown. The chain couples TRBV18 to TRBJ2-1; D remains ambiguous. The specimen sequenced was PBMCs or a T cell subset sorted from them (not recorded which). This clonotype was sampled from a man between 18 and 29 years old who had mild COVID-19 (a few samples of this study predate the infection). Cell type and time point are not known. Here the CDR3 reads CASSPPWVDNEQFF. CDR3 coding DNA: TGTGCCAGCTCACCACCCTGGGTGGACAATGAGCAGTTCTTC.